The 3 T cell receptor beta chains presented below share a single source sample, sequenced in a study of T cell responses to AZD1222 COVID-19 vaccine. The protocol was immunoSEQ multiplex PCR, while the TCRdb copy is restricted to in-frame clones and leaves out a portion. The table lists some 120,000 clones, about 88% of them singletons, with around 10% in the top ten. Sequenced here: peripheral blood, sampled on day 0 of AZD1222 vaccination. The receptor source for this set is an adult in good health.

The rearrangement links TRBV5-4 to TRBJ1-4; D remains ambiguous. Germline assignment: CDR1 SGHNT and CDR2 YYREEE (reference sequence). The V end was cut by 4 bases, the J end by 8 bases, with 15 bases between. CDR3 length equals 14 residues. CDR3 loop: CASSPDSGSEKLFF. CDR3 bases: TGTGCCAGCAGCCCCGATTCGGGTTCGGAAAAACTGTTTTTT. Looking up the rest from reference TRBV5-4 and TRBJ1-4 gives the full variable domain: ETGVTQSPTHLIKTRGQQVTLRCSSQSGHNTVSWYQQALGQGPQFIFQYYREEENGRGNFPPRFSGLQFPNYSSELNVNALELDDSALYLCASSPDSGSEKLFFGSGTQLSVL.

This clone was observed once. CDR3 sequence (DNA): TGTGCCAGCAGTTTATCGGGGTCCCCGTTCCTGCGGCACGAGCAGTACTTC. Translation gives CASSLSGSPFLRHEQYF. The genes are TRBV27 and TRBJ2-7; unclear D gene. The CDR3 extends over 17 amino acids. The germline V and J ends were trimmed by 0 bases and 5 bases, with 20 bases remaining between them. From germline, CDR1 is MNHEY and CDR2 SMNVEV (reference sequence).

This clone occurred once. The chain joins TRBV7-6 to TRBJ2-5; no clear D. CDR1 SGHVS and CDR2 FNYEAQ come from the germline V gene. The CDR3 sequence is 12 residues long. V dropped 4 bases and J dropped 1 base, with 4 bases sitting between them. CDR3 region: CASSYTQETQYF. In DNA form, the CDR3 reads TGTGCCAGCAGCTACACCCAAGAGACCCAGTACTTC.